This is a list of T cell receptor beta chains from one sample in a study of CD8 T cells in ankylosing spondylitis. One entry per CDR3 protein, called by TCRdb with MiXCR from the 5' RACE reads. The data show fewer than 750,000 distinct CDR3 sequences, 15% to 20% seen once. Sequences were obtained from blood, either unsorted or a sorted T cell fraction (not recorded which). The origin of the receptors is a male donor with ankylosing spondylitis. CDR3s include the opening cysteine and the closing phenylalanine or tryptophan. A D gene is named only where the DNA matches it firmly. Clone size is given for some rows only: seen once, a few or many times, or a class if the clone is expanded.

abundance: NA
v_gene: TRBV11-2
d_gene: NA
j_gene: TRBJ2-5
CDR3nt: TGTGCCAGCAGCTCCGAATGGGTAGCGGAAGAGACCCAGTACTTC
CDR3aa: CASSSEWVAEETQYF

abundance: few
v_gene: TRBV7-2
d_gene: NA
j_gene: TRBJ2-7
CDR3nt: TGTGCCAGCACCAAACTTAGGAGTATAGACGAGCAGTACTTC
CDR3aa: CASTKLRSIDEQYF

abundance: NA
v_gene: TRBV4-3
d_gene: NA
j_gene: TRBJ2-1
CDR3nt: TGCGCCAGCAGCCAAGATTTTGGGAACTCCTACAATGAGCAGTTCTTC
CDR3aa: CASSQDFGNSYNEQFF

abundance: NA
v_gene: TRBV20-1
d_gene: NA
j_gene: TRBJ2-7
CDR3nt: TGCAGTGCCAGGGGCTTACGGGAGCCCCCCCACGAGCAGTACTTC
CDR3aa: CSARGLREPPHEQYF

abundance: few
v_gene: TRBV12-3/TRBV12-4
d_gene: NA
j_gene: TRBJ1-5
CDR3nt: TGTGCCAGCAGTTTTGGGGGGGGCGGTCAGCCCCAGCATTTT
CDR3aa: CASSFGGGGQPQHF

abundance: NA
v_gene: TRBV6-1
d_gene: TRBD1
j_gene: TRBJ2-1
CDR3nt: TGTGCCAGCAGCCGACAGGGCTGGAGCTCCTACAATGAGCAGTTCTTC
CDR3aa: CASSRQGWSSYNEQFF

abundance: NA
v_gene: TRBV28
d_gene: NA
j_gene: TRBJ1-1
CDR3nt: TGTGCCAGCAGTCGTCTACTGACAGTCCTCACTGAAGCTTTCTTT
CDR3aa: CASSRLLTVLTEAFF

abundance: few
v_gene: TRBV4-2
d_gene: NA
j_gene: TRBJ1-1
CDR3nt: TGTGCCAGCAGCCCCTTTCCAACAGGGAACCCTGAAGCTTTCTTT
CDR3aa: CASSPFPTGNPEAFF

abundance: NA
v_gene: TRBV2
d_gene: NA
j_gene: TRBJ1-1
CDR3nt: TGTGCCAGCAGTCTCTCGTCAGGGGCTGGGGCGGACACTGAAGCTTTCTTT
CDR3aa: CASSLSSGAGADTEAFF

abundance: many
v_gene: TRBV12-3/TRBV12-4
d_gene: NA
j_gene: TRBJ1-5
CDR3nt: TGTGCCAGCAGTTTATGGGGGGCGGGCAATCAGCCCCAGCATTTT
CDR3aa: CASSLWGAGNQPQHF

abundance: many
v_gene: TRBV5-1
d_gene: NA
j_gene: TRBJ2-2
CDR3nt: TGCGCCAGCAGCCTCATCCTCACTACCGGGGAGCTGTTTTTT
CDR3aa: CASSLILTTGELFF

abundance: many
v_gene: TRBV9
d_gene: TRBD1
j_gene: TRBJ1-5
CDR3nt: TGTGCCAGCAGCCAAACAGGGGGCAATCAGCCCCAGCATTTT
CDR3aa: CASSQTGGNQPQHF

abundance: NA
v_gene: TRBV9
d_gene: TRBD2
j_gene: TRBJ2-1
CDR3nt: TGTGCCAGCAGCGTAGGGGAGGCTAGCGGGACCAATGAGCAGTTCTTC
CDR3aa: CASSVGEASGTNEQFF

abundance: NA
v_gene: TRBV28
d_gene: NA
j_gene: TRBJ2-7
CDR3nt: TGTGCCAGCAGTACGACCGCCACGGGGGTTGACGGATACGAGCAGTACTTC
CDR3aa: CASSTTATGVDGYEQYF

abundance: NA
v_gene: TRBV20-1
d_gene: NA
j_gene: TRBJ1-5
CDR3nt: TGCAGTGCTAGGGTCAGCGGGCAGCCCCAGCATTTT
CDR3aa: CSARVSGQPQHF

abundance: NA
v_gene: TRBV11-2
d_gene: NA
j_gene: TRBJ2-3
CDR3nt: TGTGCCAGCAGCTCGCACCACGGGGGGCGAGTAGGCACAGATACGCAGTATTTT
CDR3aa: CASSSHHGGRVGTDTQYF

abundance: few
v_gene: TRBV29-1
d_gene: NA
j_gene: TRBJ2-2
CDR3nt: TGCAGCGTTGCGGGACACGGGGACACCGGGGAGCTGTTTTTT
CDR3aa: CSVAGHGDTGELFF

abundance: many
v_gene: TRBV15
d_gene: TRBD2
j_gene: TRBJ2-7
CDR3nt: TGTGCCACCAGCAGAGATTTTGGCGGGAGAGGTGAGCAGTACTTC
CDR3aa: CATSRDFGGRGEQYF

abundance: NA
v_gene: TRBV11-2
d_gene: NA
j_gene: TRBJ2-3
CDR3nt: TGTGCCAGCAGCGCCAACCGGGACCCCCTAAGCACAGATACGCAGTATTTT
CDR3aa: CASSANRDPLSTDTQYF

abundance: NA
v_gene: TRBV20-1
d_gene: TRBD1
j_gene: TRBJ1-5
CDR3nt: TGCAGTGCTCTAGGGGGCCTCGGGGCAGATCGGAATCAGCCCCAGCATTTT
CDR3aa: CSALGGLGADRNQPQHF

abundance: few
v_gene: TRBV24-1
d_gene: NA
j_gene: TRBJ2-1
CDR3nt: TGTGCCACCAGTGATTTGCTGGGGGCCTCGAATGAGCAGTTCTTC
CDR3aa: CATSDLLGASNEQFF

abundance: NA
v_gene: TRBV6-1
d_gene: NA
j_gene: TRBJ2-2
CDR3nt: TGTGCCAGCAGGGAGTCCAGGGGGAACACCGGGGAGCTGTTTTTT
CDR3aa: CASRESRGNTGELFF

abundance: few
v_gene: TRBV30
d_gene: NA
j_gene: TRBJ1-4
CDR3nt: TGTGCCTGTACGAATGAAAAACTGTTTTTT
CDR3aa: CACTNEKLFF

abundance: NA
v_gene: TRBV7-6
d_gene: TRBD2
j_gene: TRBJ2-1
CDR3nt: TGTGCCAGCAGTCCGGCGTACCTAGCGGAGTCCAATGAGCAGTTCTTC
CDR3aa: CASSPAYLAESNEQFF

abundance: few
v_gene: TRBV9
d_gene: NA
j_gene: TRBJ2-2
CDR3nt: TGTGCCAGCAGCGTAGTTGGGGCGGGCGGGGAGCTGTTTTTT
CDR3aa: CASSVVGAGGELFF

abundance: NA
v_gene: TRBV24-1
d_gene: NA
j_gene: TRBJ2-5
CDR3nt: TGTGCCACCAGTGCGGGGGGCGAAGAGACCCAGTACTTC
CDR3aa: CATSAGGEETQYF

abundance: NA
v_gene: TRBV28
d_gene: NA
j_gene: TRBJ2-1
CDR3nt: TGTGCCAGCAGTTTTCTAGCGTCTAATGAGCAGTTCTTC
CDR3aa: CASSFLASNEQFF